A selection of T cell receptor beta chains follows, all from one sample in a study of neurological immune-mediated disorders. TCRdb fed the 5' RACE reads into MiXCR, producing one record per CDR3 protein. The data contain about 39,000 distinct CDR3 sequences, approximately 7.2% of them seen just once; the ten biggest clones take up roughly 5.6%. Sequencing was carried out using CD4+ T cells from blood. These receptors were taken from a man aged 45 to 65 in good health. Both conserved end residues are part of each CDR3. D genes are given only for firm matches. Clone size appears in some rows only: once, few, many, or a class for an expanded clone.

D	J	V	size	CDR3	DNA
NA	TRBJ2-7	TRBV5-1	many	CASSLAEGGYEQYF	TGCGCCAGCAGCTTGGCGGAGGGGGGATACGAGCAGTACTTC
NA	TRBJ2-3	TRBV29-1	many	CSVEGQHTDTQYF	TGCAGCGTTGAGGGCCAGCACACAGATACGCAGTATTTT
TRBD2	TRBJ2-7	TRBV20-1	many	CSARTLGGRGYEQYF	TGCAGTGCTAGAACTTTGGGAGGGCGAGGTTACGAGCAGTACTTC
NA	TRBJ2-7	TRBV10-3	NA	CAISVSAVYEQYF	TGTGCCATCAGCGTGTCAGCGGTCTACGAGCAGTACTTC
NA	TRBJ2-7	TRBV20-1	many	CSARDSGTYEQYF	TGCAGTGCTAGAGATTCAGGGACCTACGAGCAGTACTTC
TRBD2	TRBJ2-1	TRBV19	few	CASSLSSGSSYNEQFF	TGTGCCAGTAGTTTGTCTAGCGGGAGCTCCTACAATGAGCAGTTCTTC
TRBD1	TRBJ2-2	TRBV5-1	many	CASTFQGAVTGELFF	TGCGCCAGCACGTTCCAGGGGGCGGTCACCGGGGAGCTGTTTTTT
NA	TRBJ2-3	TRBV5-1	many	CASSLRADTQYF	TGCGCCAGCAGCTTGCGGGCAGATACGCAGTATTTT
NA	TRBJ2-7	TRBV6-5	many	CASRRAGQATYEQYF	TGTGCCAGCAGGAGAGCGGGACAGGCTACCTACGAGCAGTACTTC
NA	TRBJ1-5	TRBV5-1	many	CASSIDRGPYSNQPQHF	TGCGCCAGCTCCATCGACAGAGGTCCATATAGCAATCAGCCCCAGCATTTT
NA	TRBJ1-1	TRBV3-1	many	CASSYPSGRHTEAFF	TGTGCCAGCAGCTACCCTTCGGGGCGCCACACTGAAGCTTTCTTT
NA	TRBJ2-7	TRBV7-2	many	CASSLRPYQLEQYF	TGTGCCAGCAGCCTAAGACCCTATCAACTCGAGCAGTACTTC
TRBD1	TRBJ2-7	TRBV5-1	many	CASSQDREIYEQYF	TGCGCCAGCAGCCAGGACAGGGAGATCTACGAGCAGTACTTC